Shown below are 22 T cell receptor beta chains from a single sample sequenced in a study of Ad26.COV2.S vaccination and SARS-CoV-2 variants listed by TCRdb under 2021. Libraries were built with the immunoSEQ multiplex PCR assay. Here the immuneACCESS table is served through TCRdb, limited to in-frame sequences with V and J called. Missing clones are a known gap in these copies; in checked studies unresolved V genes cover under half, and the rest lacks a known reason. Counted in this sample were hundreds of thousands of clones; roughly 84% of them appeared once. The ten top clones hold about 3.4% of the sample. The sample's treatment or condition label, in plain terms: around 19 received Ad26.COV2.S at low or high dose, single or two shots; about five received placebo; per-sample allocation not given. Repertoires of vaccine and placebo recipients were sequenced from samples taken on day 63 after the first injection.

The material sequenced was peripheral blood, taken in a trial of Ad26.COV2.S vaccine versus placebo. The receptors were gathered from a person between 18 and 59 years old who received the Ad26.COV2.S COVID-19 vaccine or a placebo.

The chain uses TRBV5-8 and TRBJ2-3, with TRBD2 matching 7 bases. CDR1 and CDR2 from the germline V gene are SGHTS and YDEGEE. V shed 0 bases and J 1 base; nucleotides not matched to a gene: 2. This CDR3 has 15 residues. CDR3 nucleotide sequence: TGTGCCAGCAGCTTGGCTGGGAGGGGCACAGATACGCAGTATTTT. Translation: CASSLAGRGTDTQYF.

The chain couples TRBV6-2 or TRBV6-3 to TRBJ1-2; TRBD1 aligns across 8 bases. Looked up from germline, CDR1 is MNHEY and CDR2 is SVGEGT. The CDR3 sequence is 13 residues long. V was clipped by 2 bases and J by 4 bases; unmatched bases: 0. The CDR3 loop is CASSYDRGYGYTF. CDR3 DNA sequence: TGTGCCAGCAGTTACGACAGGGGCTATGGCTACACCTTC.

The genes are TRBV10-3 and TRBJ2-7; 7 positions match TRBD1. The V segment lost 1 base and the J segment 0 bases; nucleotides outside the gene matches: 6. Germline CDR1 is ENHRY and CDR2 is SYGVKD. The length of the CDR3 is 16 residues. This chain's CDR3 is CAISELDRESSYEQYF. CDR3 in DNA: TGTGCCATCAGTGAGTTAGACAGGGAGAGCTCCTACGAGCAGTACTTC.

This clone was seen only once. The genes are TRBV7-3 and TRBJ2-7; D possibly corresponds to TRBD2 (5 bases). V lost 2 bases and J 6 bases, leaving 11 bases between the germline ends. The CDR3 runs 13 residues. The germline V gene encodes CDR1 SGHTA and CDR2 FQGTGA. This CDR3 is CASSLGGLGEQYF. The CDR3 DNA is TGTGCCAGCAGCTTAGGAGGCCTGGGCGAGCAGTACTTC. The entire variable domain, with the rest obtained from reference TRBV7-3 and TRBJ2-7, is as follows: GAGVSQTPSNKVTEKGKYVELRCDPISGHTALYWYRQSLGQGPEFLIYFQGTGAADDSGLPNDRFFAVRPEGSVSTLKIQRTERGDSAVYLCASSLGGLGEQYFGPGTRLTVT.

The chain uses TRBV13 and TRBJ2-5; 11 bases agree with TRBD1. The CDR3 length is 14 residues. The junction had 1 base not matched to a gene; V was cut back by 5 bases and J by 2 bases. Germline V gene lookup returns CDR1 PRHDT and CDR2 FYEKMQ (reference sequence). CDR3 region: CASSGTGGQETQYF. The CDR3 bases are TGTGCCAGCAGCGGGACAGGGGGACAAGAGACCCAGTACTTC.

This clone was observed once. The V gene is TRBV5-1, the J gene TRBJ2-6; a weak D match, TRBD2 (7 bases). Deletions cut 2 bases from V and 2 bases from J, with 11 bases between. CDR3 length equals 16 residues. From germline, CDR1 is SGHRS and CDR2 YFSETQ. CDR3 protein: CASSFRGAPGANVLTF. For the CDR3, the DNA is TGCGCCAGCAGCTTCCGGGGGGCGCCTGGGGCCAACGTCCTGACTTTC.

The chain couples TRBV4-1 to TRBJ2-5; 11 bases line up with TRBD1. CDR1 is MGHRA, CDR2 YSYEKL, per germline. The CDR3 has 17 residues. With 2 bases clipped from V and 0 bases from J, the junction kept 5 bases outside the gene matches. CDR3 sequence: CASSQKPGQGDQETQYF. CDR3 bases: TGCGCCAGCAGCCAAAAACCGGGACAGGGGGACCAAGAGACCCAGTACTTC.

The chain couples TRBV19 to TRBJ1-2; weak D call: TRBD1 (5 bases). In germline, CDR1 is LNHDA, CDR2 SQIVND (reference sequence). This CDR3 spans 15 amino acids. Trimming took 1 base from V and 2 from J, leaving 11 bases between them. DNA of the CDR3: TGTGCCAGTAGTATAGGGCAGGGCCCCAACTATGGCTACACCTTC. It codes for CASSIGQGPNYGYTF.

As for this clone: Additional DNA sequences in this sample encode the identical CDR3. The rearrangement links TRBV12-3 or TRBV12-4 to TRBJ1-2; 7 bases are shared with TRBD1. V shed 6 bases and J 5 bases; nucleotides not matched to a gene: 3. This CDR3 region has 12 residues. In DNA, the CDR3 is TGTGCCAGCAGCCCAGGGGGATATGGCTACACCTTC. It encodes CASSPGGYGYTF.

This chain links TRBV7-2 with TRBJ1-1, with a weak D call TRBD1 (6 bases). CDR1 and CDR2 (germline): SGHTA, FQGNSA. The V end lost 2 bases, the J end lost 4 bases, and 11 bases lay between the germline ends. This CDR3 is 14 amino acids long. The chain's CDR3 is CASSLTGAVTEAFF. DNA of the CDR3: TGTGCCAGCAGCTTAACGGGGGCTGTCACTGAAGCTTTCTTT. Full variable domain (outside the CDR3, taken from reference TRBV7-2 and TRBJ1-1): GAGVSQSPSNKVTEKGKDVELRCDPISGHTALYWYRQSLGQGLEFLIYFQGNSAPDKSGLPSDRFSAERTGGSVSTLTIQRTQQEDSAVYLCASSLTGAVTEAFFGQGTRLTVV.

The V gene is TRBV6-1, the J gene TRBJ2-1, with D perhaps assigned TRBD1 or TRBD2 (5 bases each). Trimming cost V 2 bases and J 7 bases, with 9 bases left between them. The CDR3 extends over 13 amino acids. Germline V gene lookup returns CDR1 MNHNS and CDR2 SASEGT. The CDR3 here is CASSEIGENEQFF. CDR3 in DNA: TGTGCCAGCAGTGAAATAGGGGAGAATGAGCAGTTCTTC.

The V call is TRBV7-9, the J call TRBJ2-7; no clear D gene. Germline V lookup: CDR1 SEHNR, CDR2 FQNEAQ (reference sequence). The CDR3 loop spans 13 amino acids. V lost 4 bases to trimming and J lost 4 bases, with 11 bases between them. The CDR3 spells CASSYDSSYEQYF. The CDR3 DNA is TGTGCCAGCAGCTATGATTCCTCGTACGAGCAGTACTTC.

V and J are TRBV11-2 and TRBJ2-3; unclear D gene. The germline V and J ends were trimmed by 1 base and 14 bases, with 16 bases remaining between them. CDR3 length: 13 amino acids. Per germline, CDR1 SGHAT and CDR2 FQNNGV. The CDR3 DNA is TGTGCCAGCAGCTTAGTTGCTACTCCCTGGATGTATTTT. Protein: CASSLVATPWMYF.

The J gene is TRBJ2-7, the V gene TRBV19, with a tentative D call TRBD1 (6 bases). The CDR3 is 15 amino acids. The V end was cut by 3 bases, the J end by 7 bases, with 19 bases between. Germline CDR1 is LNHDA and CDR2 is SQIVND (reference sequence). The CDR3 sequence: CASSMGQGPLREQYF. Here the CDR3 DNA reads TGTGCCAGTAGTATGGGGCAGGGGCCCCTTAGGGAGCAGTACTTC.

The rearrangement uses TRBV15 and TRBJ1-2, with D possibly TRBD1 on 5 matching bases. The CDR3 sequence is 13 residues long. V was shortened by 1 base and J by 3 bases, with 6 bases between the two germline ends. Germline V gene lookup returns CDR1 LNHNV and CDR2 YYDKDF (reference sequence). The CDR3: CATSRGQYYGYTF. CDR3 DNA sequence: TGTGCCACCAGCAGAGGACAGTACTATGGCTACACCTTC.

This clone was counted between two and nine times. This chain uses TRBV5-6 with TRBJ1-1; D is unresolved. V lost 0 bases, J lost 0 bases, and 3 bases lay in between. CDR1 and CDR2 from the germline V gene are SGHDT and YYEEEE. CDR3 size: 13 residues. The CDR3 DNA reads TGTGCCAGCAGCTTGGAAGTGAACACTGAAGCTTTCTTT. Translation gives CASSLEVNTEAFF.

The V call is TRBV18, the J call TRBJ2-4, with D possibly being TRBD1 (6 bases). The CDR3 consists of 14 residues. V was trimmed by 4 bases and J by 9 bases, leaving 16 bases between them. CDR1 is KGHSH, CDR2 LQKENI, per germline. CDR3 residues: CASSLGRQATIQYF. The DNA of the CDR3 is TGTGCCAGCTCACTGGGGAGACAGGCAACCATTCAGTACTTC.

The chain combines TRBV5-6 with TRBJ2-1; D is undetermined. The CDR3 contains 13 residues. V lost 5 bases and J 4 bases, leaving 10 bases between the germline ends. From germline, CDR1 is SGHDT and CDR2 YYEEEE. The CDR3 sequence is CASRLALYNEQFF. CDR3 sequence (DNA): TGTGCCAGCAGGCTCGCCCTTTACAATGAGCAGTTCTTC. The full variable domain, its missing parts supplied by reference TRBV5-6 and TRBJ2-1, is DAGVTQSPTHLIKTRGQQVTLRCSPKSGHDTVSWYQQALGQGPQFIFQYYEEEERQRGNFPDRFSGHQFPNYSSELNVNALLLGDSALYLCASRLALYNEQFFGPGTRLTVL.

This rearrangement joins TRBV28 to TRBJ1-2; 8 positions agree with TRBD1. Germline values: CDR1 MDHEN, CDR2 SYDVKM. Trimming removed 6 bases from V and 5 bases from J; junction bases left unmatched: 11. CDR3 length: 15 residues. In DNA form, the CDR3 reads TGTGCCAGCAGCCGGGAAGGACAGGGAGGGTATGGCTACACCTTC. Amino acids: CASSREGQGGYGYTF.

The CDR3 DNA follows: TGCGCCAGCAGCCAAGTGGGTATACTAGCGGAAACAGATACGCAGTATTTT. This codes for CASSQVGILAETDTQYF. The rearrangement uses TRBV4-1 and TRBJ2-3; 8 positions match TRBD2. This CDR3 region has 17 residues. From germline, CDR1 is MGHRA and CDR2 YSYEKL. The junction had 9 bases not matched to a gene; V was cut back by 1 base and J by 3 bases.

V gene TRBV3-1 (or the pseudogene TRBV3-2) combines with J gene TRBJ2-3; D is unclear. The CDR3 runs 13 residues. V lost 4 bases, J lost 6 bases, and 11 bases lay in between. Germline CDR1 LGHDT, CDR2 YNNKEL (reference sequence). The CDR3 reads CASSPGFGDTQYF. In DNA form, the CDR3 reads TGTGCCAGCAGCCCCGGGTTCGGGGATACGCAGTATTTT.

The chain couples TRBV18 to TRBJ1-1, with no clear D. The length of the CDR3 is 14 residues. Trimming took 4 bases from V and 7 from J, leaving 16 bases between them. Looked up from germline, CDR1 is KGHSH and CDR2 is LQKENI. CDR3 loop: CASSLTAVTSEAFF. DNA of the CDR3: TGTGCCAGCTCACTAACCGCGGTGACGAGTGAAGCTTTCTTT.